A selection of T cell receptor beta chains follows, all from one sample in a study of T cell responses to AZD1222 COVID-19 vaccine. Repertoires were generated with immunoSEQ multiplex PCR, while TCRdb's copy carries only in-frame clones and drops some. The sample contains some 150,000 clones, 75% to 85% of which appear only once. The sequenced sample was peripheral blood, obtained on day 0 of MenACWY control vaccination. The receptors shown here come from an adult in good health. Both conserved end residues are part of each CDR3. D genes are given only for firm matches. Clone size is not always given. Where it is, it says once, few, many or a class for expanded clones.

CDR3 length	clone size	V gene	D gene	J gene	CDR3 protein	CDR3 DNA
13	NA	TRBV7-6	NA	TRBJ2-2	CASSLVGGRELFF	TGTGCCAGCAGCTTAGTCGGGGGAAGGGAGCTGTTTTTT
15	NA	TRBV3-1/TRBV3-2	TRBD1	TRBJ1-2	CASSQDTGGNYGYTF	TGTGCCAGCAGCCAAGACACAGGGGGGAACTATGGCTACACCTTC
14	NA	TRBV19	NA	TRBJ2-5	CASSYYAGHETQYF	TGTGCCAGTAGTTATTATGCGGGCCACGAGACCCAGTACTTC
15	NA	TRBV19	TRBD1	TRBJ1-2	CASSTNRGRNYGYTF	TGTGCCAGTAGTACGAACAGGGGGCGAAACTATGGCTACACCTTC
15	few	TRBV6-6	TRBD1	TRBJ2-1	CASSPGQGWRNEQFF	TGTGCCAGCAGCCCGGGACAGGGTTGGCGCAATGAGCAGTTCTTC
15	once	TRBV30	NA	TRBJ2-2	CAWESGRGRSGELFF	TGTGCCTGGGAGTCCGGCAGGGGAAGGTCCGGGGAGCTGTTTTTT
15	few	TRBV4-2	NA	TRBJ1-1	CASSRGSSGTTEAFF	TGTGCCAGCAGCCGGGGCTCGAGTGGCACAACTGAAGCTTTCTTT
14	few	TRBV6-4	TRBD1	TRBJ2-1	CASSTGTGSNEQFF	TGTGCCAGCAGTACCGGGACAGGGAGTAATGAGCAGTTCTTC
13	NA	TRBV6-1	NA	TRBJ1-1	CASSEVRELSAFF	TGTGCCAGCAGTGAAGTTCGGGAATTGTCGGCTTTCTTT
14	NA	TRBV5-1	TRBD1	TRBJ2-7	CASSPGQSTSEQYF	TGCGCCAGCAGCCCGGGACAGTCTACCAGCGAGCAGTACTTC
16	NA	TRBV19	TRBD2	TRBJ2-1	CATTTRSAGGYNEQFF	TGTGCCACCACAACGAGGTCAGCGGGGGGGTACAATGAGCAGTTCTTC
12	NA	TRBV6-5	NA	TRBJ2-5	CASAQGEETQYF	TGTGCCAGCGCCCAGGGAGAAGAGACCCAGTACTTC
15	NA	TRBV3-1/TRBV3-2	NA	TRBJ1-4	CASSQERATNEKLFF	TGTGCCAGCAGCCAAGAAAGGGCAACTAATGAAAAACTGTTTTTT
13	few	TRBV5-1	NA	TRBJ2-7	CASSLALGREQYF	TGCGCCAGCAGCTTGGCTTTAGGGCGCGAGCAGTACTTC
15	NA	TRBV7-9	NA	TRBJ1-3	CASSPDSHSGNTIYF	TGTGCCAGCAGTCCTGACAGCCACTCTGGAAACACCATATATTTT
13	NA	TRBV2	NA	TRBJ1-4	CASGYSLNEKLFF	TGTGCCAGCGGGTACAGCTTAAATGAAAAACTGTTTTTT
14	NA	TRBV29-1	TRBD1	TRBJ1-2	CSVGLEGAHYGYTF	TGCAGCGTCGGGTTGGAGGGGGCCCACTATGGCTACACCTTC
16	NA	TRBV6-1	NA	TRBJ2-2	CASSGLTAINTGELFF	TGTGCCAGCAGTGGATTGACAGCTATCAACACCGGGGAGCTGTTTTTT
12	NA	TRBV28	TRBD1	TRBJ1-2	CASSFRGPGYTF	TGTGCCAGCAGTTTTAGGGGGCCTGGCTACACCTTC
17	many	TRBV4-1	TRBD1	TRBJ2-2	CASSQMRDRSNTGELFF	TGCGCCAGCAGCCAAATGAGGGACAGATCGAACACCGGGGAGCTGTTTTTT
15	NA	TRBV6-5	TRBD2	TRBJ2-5	CASSYPSGGQETQYF	TGTGCCAGCAGTTACCCTAGCGGGGGCCAAGAGACCCAGTACTTC
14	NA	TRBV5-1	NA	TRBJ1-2	CASSDPQKVYGYTF	TGCGCCAGCAGCGACCCTCAGAAAGTCTATGGCTACACCTTC